This T cell receptor beta chain was observed in a study of PD-1 blockade in classical Hodgkin lymphoma. Findings and limits, study-wide: The origin of the repertoire differences remains undefined, with disease activity or prior therapy as possible causes. Newly diagnosed patients had baseline TCR diversity that was reportedly lower than that of healthy donors.

Sample time point: newly diagnosed, previously untreated cHL patient sample. Newly diagnosed classical Hodgkin lymphoma PBMCs, still untreated, provided the comparison samples. A remark on this clone: The target antigen is unknown.

TCRdb's copy holds only in-frame clones and misses some; the assay was immunoSEQ multiplex PCR. The data hold 25,000 to 35,000 clones, with under 95% observed a single time. This CDR3 has 14 amino acids. With V trimmed by 7 bases and J by 9 bases, 13 bases remained unmatched. Material: peripheral blood mononuclear cells (PBMCs). The chain recombines TRBV23-1 with TRBJ2-7; 9 bases agree with TRBD1. TRBV23-1 qualifies as an ORF whose function is uncertain. The sequence came from a human donor with classical Hodgkin lymphoma. This CDR3 is CASIQGAFWLRQYF. DNA of the CDR3: TGCGCCAGCATACAGGGGGCTTTTTGGTTAAGGCAGTACTTC.